This T cell receptor beta chain derives from a study of blood T cell repertoires in COVID-19. This clone was counted once. In assigning cohorts, the study relied on participant-reported clinical history. Repertoires were generated with immunoSEQ multiplex PCR, while TCRdb's copy carries only in-frame clones and drops some. The sample holds hundreds of thousands of clones, 75% to 90% seen once. V shed 6 bases and J shed 0 bases, with 6 bases lying between them. The CDR3 consists of 13 residues. The germline V gene encodes CDR1 ENHRY and CDR2 SYGVKD. Sequencing input: PBMCs or T cells enriched from blood (not recorded which). The chain employs TRBV10-3 and TRBJ1-5, with D unresolved. This TCR came from a woman aged 18 to 35 who had recovered from COVID-19. In DNA form, the CDR3 reads TGTGCCATCAGCCCCGGTAGCAATCAGCCCCAGCATTTT. This translates into CAISPGSNQPQHF.